This is a list of T cell receptor beta chains from one sample in a study of blood T cell repertoires in COVID-19. Clones were read by immunoSEQ multiplex PCR, and TCRdb kept only the in-frame ones, dropping some. The sample contains some 74,000 clones, more than 70% of which appear only once. The sequenced sample consisted of peripheral blood. The receptors shown here come from a woman aged 80 or older with acute or convalescent COVID-19. Both conserved end residues are part of each CDR3. The D gene is left open where the match is weak. The size of a clone is reported for some rows only, either as once, few or many, or as a class for expanded clones.

few | TRBJ1-5 | NA | TRBV7-2 | TGTGCCAGCAGCTTTCAGGGTGGCAATCAGCCCCAGCATTTT | CASSFQGGNQPQHF
NA | TRBJ1-5 | TRBD1 | TRBV19 | TGTGCCAGTAGTAGACAGGGAAGTAGCGGCAATCAGCCCCAGCATTTT | CASSRQGSSGNQPQHF
NA | TRBJ1-2 | NA | TRBV6-5 | TGTGCCAGCGCAATGGAGGTTGGTGGCTACACCTTC | CASAMEVGGYTF
NA | TRBJ1-5 | TRBD1 | TRBV18 | TGTGCCAGCTCACTCGAGGCCGGGACAGGGAGCATAAAGCCCGATCAGCCCCAGCATTTT | CASSLEAGTGSIKPDQPQHF
NA | TRBJ1-2 | NA | TRBV6-5 | TGTGCCAGCAGTCCCCGGTACTATGGCTACACCTTC | CASSPRYYGYTF
NA | TRBJ2-3 | TRBD1 | TRBV19 | TGTGCCAGTAGTCGACTGGGGCAGGGGGCCGCAGATACGCAGTATTTT | CASSRLGQGAADTQYF
NA | TRBJ1-1 | NA | TRBV5-6 | TGTGCCAGCACCCCGGGGGGTAATGTAGTCACTGAAGCTTTCTTT | CASTPGGNVVTEAFF
NA | TRBJ2-2 | TRBD2 | TRBV7-9 | TGTGCCAGCAGCCAGGGCGGGGGACTGCCGAACACCGGGGAGCTGTTTTTT | CASSQGGGLPNTGELFF
NA | TRBJ2-7 | TRBD2 | TRBV5-1 | TGCGCCAGCAGCGGGACTAGCGGGGCCTACGAGCAGTACTTC | CASSGTSGAYEQYF
NA | TRBJ1-3 | NA | TRBV3-1/TRBV3-2 | TGTGCCAGCAGCGCTATGAGGACTATAGGAAACACCATATATTTT | CASSAMRTIGNTIYF
NA | TRBJ1-1 | NA | TRBV6-5 | TGTGCCAGCAGTTTCCACCCGGGGACTGAAGCTTTCTTT | CASSFHPGTEAFF
NA | TRBJ1-1 | NA | TRBV12-5 | TGTGCTAGTGGTTCGCAAAGCGCGTCAGGGGTAACTGAAGCTTTCTTT | CASGSQSASGVTEAFF
NA | TRBJ2-5 | TRBD1 | TRBV19 | TGTGCCAGTAGCCAGGACAGGATAGAGACCCAGTACTTC | CASSQDRIETQYF
NA | TRBJ2-1 | TRBD2 | TRBV6-4 | TGTGCCAGCAGCGCACTAGCGTCTAGCTCCTACAATGAGCAGTTCTTC | CASSALASSSYNEQFF
NA | TRBJ1-5 | NA | TRBV20-1 | TGCAGTGCTAGTGGGGGAGTGGGTCAGCCCCAGCATTTT | CSASGGVGQPQHF
NA | TRBJ2-6 | TRBD1 | TRBV19 | TGTGCCAGTAGTATAGACCGAGACAGGGGGTTAACTGGGGCCAACGTCCTGACTTTC | CASSIDRDRGLTGANVLTF
NA | TRBJ1-4 | NA | TRBV12-3/TRBV12-4 | TGTGCCAGCACTGGACGGGGTGAAAAACTGTTTTTT | CASTGRGEKLFF
NA | TRBJ2-1 | NA | TRBV7-2 | TGTGCCAGCAGCTTAGACCCAGTCAATGAGCAGTTCTTC | CASSLDPVNEQFF
NA | TRBJ2-1 | NA | TRBV18 | TGTGCCAGCTCACCGAGGCTAGACTCGAGCGATGAGCAGTTCTTC | CASSPRLDSSDEQFF
once | TRBJ1-1 | NA | TRBV6-5 | TGTGCCAGCAGTTACGGGGGAGGGAACACTGAAGCTTTCTTT | CASSYGGGNTEAFF
NA | TRBJ1-4 | NA | TRBV7-9 | TGTGCCAGCAGCTTACTGGCGGGCAGGGGTTTAGAAAAACTGTTTTTT | CASSLLAGRGLEKLFF
NA | TRBJ1-1 | NA | TRBV18 | TGTGCCAGCTCCCCCGAGGCGGGAGGCACTGAAGCTTTCTTT | CASSPEAGGTEAFF
NA | TRBJ2-1 | TRBD2 | TRBV10-1 | TGCGCCAGCAGTGAAACAGCGGGAGTGGGATACAATGAGCAGTTCTTC | CASSETAGVGYNEQFF
NA | TRBJ2-7 | TRBD1 | TRBV4-3 | TGCGCCAGCAGCCAGGCTTCCGGGACAGGGAAGAACGAGCAGTACTTC | CASSQASGTGKNEQYF
NA | TRBJ1-2 | NA | TRBV14 | TGTGCCAGCAGCCAAGTACCGGGTGGCTACACCTTC | CASSQVPGGYTF
once | TRBJ1-1 | NA | TRBV7-9 | TGTGCCAGCAGCTTCCGGGAGGACACTGAAGCTTTCTTT | CASSFREDTEAFF
NA | TRBJ2-2 | TRBD1 | TRBV7-3 | TGTGCCAGCAGCTTAAGTGGACCGCAGGGGGCGCTTCCCGGGGAGCTGTTTTTT | CASSLSGPQGALPGELFF
NA | TRBJ1-3 | NA | TRBV12-3/TRBV12-4 | TGTGCCAGCAGCCTAATAAACACCATATATTTT | CASSLINTIYF
NA | TRBJ2-7 | TRBD2 | TRBV7-6 | TGTGCCAGCAGCCCCTCTAGCGGGAGGTTCTACGAGCAGTACTTC | CASSPSSGRFYEQYF
NA | TRBJ2-5 | TRBD2 | TRBV5-4 | TGTGCCAGCAGCTTGGACGGTCGGGTGGGCGAGGCGGGGGAAAAAGAGACCCAGTACTTC | CASSLDGRVGEAGEKETQYF
once | TRBJ1-2 | NA | TRBV27 | TGTGCCAGCGGGGGGAATGGGGGTAACTATGGCTACACCTTC | CASGGNGGNYGYTF
NA | TRBJ1-6 | TRBD1 | TRBV7-6 | TGTGCCAGCAGCCAGGTGGGCAGGGGGCTCGATAATTCACCCCTCCACTTT | CASSQVGRGLDNSPLHF
NA | TRBJ2-3 | NA | TRBV2 | TGTGCCAGCAGTGGGGCGGGATCTAGCACAGATACGCAGTATTTT | CASSGAGSSTDTQYF
NA | TRBJ1-6 | TRBD1 | TRBV6-4 | TGTGCCAGCATTGGACAGGGGAGGGGATCACCCCTCCACTTT | CASIGQGRGSPLHF
NA | TRBJ1-4 | TRBD1 | TRBV28 | TGTGCCAGCAGTCCCCCTCCAGGGGGCGCCGGTCCCACTTCAAAACTGTTTTTT | CASSPPPGGAGPTSKLFF
NA | TRBJ2-5 | NA | TRBV7-8 | TGTGCCAGCAGCTTAGCCTCTGGGGCCGGGGAGACCCAGTACTTC | CASSLASGAGETQYF
NA | TRBJ2-7 | NA | TRBV30 | TGTGCCTGGACCCGGGAGTACGAGCAGTACTTC | CAWTREYEQYF
NA | TRBJ2-7 | TRBD2 | TRBV11-2 | TGTGCCAGCAGCAAACTAGCGGGAAACACCTACGAGCAGTACTTC | CASSKLAGNTYEQYF
NA | TRBJ2-1 | TRBD2 | TRBV7-6 | TGTGCCAGCAAGCTAGCGGGAGGGGGGAATGAGCAGTTCTTC | CASKLAGGGNEQFF
NA | TRBJ2-3 | NA | TRBV6-5 | TGTGCCAGCAGTTTTCACGTTGGGGCCCCCACAGATACGCAGTATTTT | CASSFHVGAPTDTQYF
once | TRBJ2-7 | TRBD1 | TRBV6-5 | TGTGCCAGCAGTTTACAGGGGAAGACGACCTACGAGCAGTACTTC | CASSLQGKTTYEQYF
few | TRBJ1-3 | TRBD1 | TRBV23-1 | TGCGCCAGCGGGACAGGGGGAGTTGTTGGAAACACCATATATTTT | CASGTGGVVGNTIYF
NA | TRBJ2-1 | TRBD2 | TRBV3-1/TRBV3-2 | TGTGCCAGCAGCCACTCGGGGGGGGGCCGAGGTGAGCAGTTCTTC | CASSHSGGGRGEQFF
NA | TRBJ2-7 | TRBD1 | TRBV4-3 | TGCGCCAGCAGCCAAGATGGGGACAGGGACGAGCAGTACTTC | CASSQDGDRDEQYF
NA | TRBJ1-2 | TRBD1 | TRBV7-9 | TGTGCCAGCAGCCCCCGACAGGGGAGCGGCTACACCTTC | CASSPRQGSGYTF
NA | TRBJ2-3 | NA | TRBV5-1 | TGCGCCAGCAGCTTGGCGGGATATGGCAGGATACCCACAGATACGCAGTATTTT | CASSLAGYGRIPTDTQYF
NA | TRBJ1-2 | NA | TRBV9 | TGTGCCAGCAGCGCAATCCCCCCCCGGACAGCCGATGGCTACACCTTC | CASSAIPPRTADGYTF
NA | TRBJ1-5 | NA | TRBV6-5 | TGTGCCAGCAGGACCTCGGGGACACCAAATCAGCCCCAGCATTTT | CASRTSGTPNQPQHF
NA | TRBJ2-3 | NA | TRBV5-4 | TGTGCCAGCAGGAAGGACTGGGGCACAGATACGCAGTATTTT | CASRKDWGTDTQYF
NA | TRBJ1-5 | TRBD1 | TRBV7-8 | TGTGCCAGCAGCCGGACAGGGAAGGGTCAGCCCCAGCATTTT | CASSRTGKGQPQHF
few | TRBJ2-2 | NA | TRBV11-3 | TGTGCCAGCAGCTTAGCCGCCGGGGAGCTGTTTTTT | CASSLAAGELFF
NA | TRBJ1-3 | TRBD1 | TRBV3-1/TRBV3-2 | TGTGCCAGCAGCTCAACAGGGGGCCCTGGAAACACCATATATTTT | CASSSTGGPGNTIYF
NA | TRBJ2-2 | TRBD2 | TRBV11-3 | TGTGCCAGCTCAGCGGGGGGTAACACCGGGGAGCTGTTTTTT | CASSAGGNTGELFF
NA | TRBJ2-7 | TRBD1 | TRBV18 | TGTGCCAGCTCACCAAACACGGGACAGGGGGCTTCCTACGAGCAGTACTTC | CASSPNTGQGASYEQYF
NA | TRBJ1-1 | NA | TRBV11-2 | TGTGCCAGCAGCCCCGGACAAGTCAAAAACACTGAAGCTTTCTTT | CASSPGQVKNTEAFF
NA | TRBJ1-4 | TRBD1 | TRBV7-2 | TGTGCCAGCAGCCCGGACAGGGGAGATCATGAAAAACTGTTTTTT | CASSPDRGDHEKLFF
NA | TRBJ2-5 | NA | TRBV5-1 | TGCGCCAGCAGCTTGTACGGGGTAGAGACCCAGTACTTC | CASSLYGVETQYF
NA | TRBJ2-1 | TRBD2 | TRBV6-2/TRBV6-3 | TGTGCCAGCAGTTCTCGGGGGGGCCGTTACAATGAGCAGTTCTTC | CASSSRGGRYNEQFF
NA | TRBJ2-1 | TRBD2 | TRBV5-1 | TGCGCCAGCAGCTTGGCCAGCGGGGGGGCGTTAAAGGATGAGCAGTTCTTC | CASSLASGGALKDEQFF
NA | TRBJ2-1 | NA | TRBV6-4 | TGTGCCAGCAGCTTGACTAGTGAAAGCTCCTACAATGAGCAGTTCTTC | CASSLTSESSYNEQFF